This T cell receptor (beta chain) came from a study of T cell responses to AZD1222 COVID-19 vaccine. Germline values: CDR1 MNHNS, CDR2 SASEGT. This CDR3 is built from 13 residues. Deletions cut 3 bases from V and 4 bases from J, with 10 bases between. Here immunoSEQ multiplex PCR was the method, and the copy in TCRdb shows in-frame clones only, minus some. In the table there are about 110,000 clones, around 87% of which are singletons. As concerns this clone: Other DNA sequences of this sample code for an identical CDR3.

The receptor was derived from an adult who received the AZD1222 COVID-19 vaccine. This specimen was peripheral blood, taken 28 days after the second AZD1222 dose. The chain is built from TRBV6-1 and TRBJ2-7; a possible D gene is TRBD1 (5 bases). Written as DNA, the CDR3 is TGTGCCAGCAGTGAGGCTGACAGTTACGAGCAGTACTTC. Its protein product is CASSEADSYEQYF.